The rows below give T cell receptor beta chains drawn from one sample of a study of cytomegalovirus exposure and HLA in healthy donors. This table comes from immunoSEQ multiplex PCR, and its TCRdb copy is limited to in-frame clones, with some not included. The sample shows tens of thousands of clones, just over 65% of them seen only once. The specimen sequenced was PBMCs. The receptors originated from a man aged 30-40 years in good health and CMV-seronegative. Both conserved end residues are part of each CDR3. Fields, in order: clone size, V gene, CDR3 length, D gene, J gene, CDR3 protein, CDR3 DNA. A D gene is named only where the DNA matches it firmly. Only part of the rows carry a size: once, few, many, or a class if the clone is expanded.

size: -; V: TRBV19; length: 15; D: -; J: TRBJ1-1; CDR3: CASSISWGQYTEAFF; DNA: TGTGCCAGTAGTATATCCTGGGGGCAGTACACTGAAGCTTTCTTT
size: -; V: TRBV12-1; length: 17; D: -; J: TRBJ2-1; CDR3: CASRSPLGRSRDNEQFF; DNA: TGTGCCAGCAGGTCTCCCCTGGGTCGGAGCCGGGACAATGAGCAGTTCTTC
size: once; V: TRBV14; length: 14; D: -; J: TRBJ2-3; CDR3: CASNGVSRTDTQYF; DNA: TGTGCCAGCAATGGTGTCTCGAGGACAGATACGCAGTATTTT
size: -; V: TRBV5-3; length: 20; D: -; J: TRBJ2-7; CDR3: CARSKAPAMVVAGTSYEQYF; DNA: TGTGCCAGAAGCAAGGCCCCCGCTATGGTGGTTGCGGGGACCTCCTACGAGCAGTACTTC
size: -; V: TRBV14; length: 15; D: TRBD1; J: TRBJ1-4; CDR3: CASSQLTGSKEKLFF; DNA: TGTGCCAGCAGCCAATTGACAGGGTCTAAGGAAAAACTGTTTTTT
size: -; V: TRBV27; length: 12; D: -; J: TRBJ2-7; CDR3: CASSSLGAEQYF; DNA: TGTGCCAGCAGTTCGCTAGGTGCCGAGCAGTACTTC
size: -; V: TRBV6-5; length: 13; D: TRBD1; J: TRBJ2-7; CDR3: CASSPGQPYEQYF; DNA: TGTGCCAGCAGTCCGGGACAGCCTTACGAGCAGTACTTC
size: few; V: TRBV6-6; length: 16; D: -; J: TRBJ1-3; CDR3: CASSYSTTGTGNTIYF; DNA: TGTGCCAGCAGTTACTCCACAACAGGGACTGGAAACACCATATATTTT
size: -; V: TRBV30; length: 12; D: TRBD1; J: TRBJ1-2; CDR3: CAWREGGYGYTF; DNA: TGTGCCTGGAGGGAAGGGGGCTACGGCTACACCTTC
size: -; V: TRBV6-5; length: 15; D: TRBD1; J: TRBJ1-4; CDR3: CASSYYRGSGEKLFF; DNA: TGTGCCAGCAGTTACTACAGGGGTAGTGGTGAAAAACTGTTTTTT
size: -; V: TRBV29-1; length: 15; D: -; J: TRBJ1-5; CDR3: CSVETGQAGGQPQHF; DNA: TGCAGCGTTGAAACCGGTCAGGCAGGAGGGCAGCCCCAGCATTTT
size: -; V: TRBV6-5; length: 14; D: TRBD2; J: TRBJ2-5; CDR3: CASSSWTSEETQYF; DNA: TGTGCCAGCAGTTCCTGGACTAGCGAAGAGACCCAGTACTTC
size: few; V: TRBV18; length: 18; D: TRBD2; J: TRBJ2-2; CDR3: CASSTRTSGREHLGELFF; DNA: TGTGCCAGCTCCACACGGACTAGCGGGAGAGAACACCTGGGGGAGCTGTTTTTT
size: once; V: TRBV7-9; length: 18; D: -; J: TRBJ1-5; CDR3: CASSPSPGTGRVNQPQHF; DNA: TGTGCCAGCAGCCCAAGTCCCGGGACGGGGAGGGTGAATCAGCCCCAGCATTTT
size: -; V: TRBV4-1; length: 17; D: TRBD2; J: TRBJ2-3; CDR3: CASSQGEPGLAGGTQYF; DNA: TGCGCCAGCAGCCAGGGGGAACCGGGACTAGCGGGAGGTACGCAGTATTTT
size: -; V: TRBV28; length: 16; D: -; J: TRBJ2-1; CDR3: CASSLTPAGLYNEQFF; DNA: TGTGCCAGCAGTTTAACTCCAGCGGGTCTGTACAATGAGCAGTTCTTC
size: -; V: TRBV7-6; length: 16; D: TRBD1; J: TRBJ1-6; CDR3: CASSSGGPRGNSPLHF; DNA: TGTGCCAGCAGCTCAGGGGGGCCCAGGGGTAATTCACCCCTCCACTTT
size: -; V: TRBV7-9; length: 12; D: -; J: TRBJ2-7; CDR3: CASSLSAYEQYF; DNA: TGTGCCAGCAGCTTATCTGCCTACGAGCAGTACTTC
size: -; V: TRBV5-1; length: 15; D: TRBD2; J: TRBJ2-5; CDR3: CASSQTSGREETQYF; DNA: TGCGCCAGCAGCCAAACTAGCGGGAGAGAAGAGACCCAGTACTTC
size: -; V: TRBV10-2; length: 14; D: TRBD1; J: TRBJ1-1; CDR3: CASADRTGNTEAFF; DNA: TGCGCCAGCGCAGACAGGACAGGGAACACTGAAGCTTTCTTT
size: -; V: TRBV18; length: 17; D: -; J: TRBJ2-7; CDR3: CASSPPRGGTPPYEQYF; DNA: TGTGCCAGCTCACCACCGAGGGGGGGCACCCCGCCGTACGAGCAGTACTTC
size: -; V: TRBV27; length: 15; D: -; J: TRBJ1-2; CDR3: CASSQKSFSNYGYTF; DNA: TGTGCCAGCAGTCAGAAGTCCTTCAGTAACTATGGCTACACCTTC
size: few; V: TRBV5-1; length: 18; D: TRBD1; J: TRBJ2-7; CDR3: CASSRLYQTGTGTYEQYF; DNA: TGCGCCAGCAGCCGCCTATACCAGACCGGGACAGGGACCTACGAGCAGTACTTC
size: -; V: TRBV6-1; length: 15; D: TRBD1; J: TRBJ1-1; CDR3: CASSDRGQMNTEAFF; DNA: TGTGCCAGCAGTGATAGGGGACAGATGAACACTGAAGCTTTCTTT
size: -; V: TRBV28; length: 13; D: -; J: TRBJ2-5; CDR3: CASSLDGGETQYF; DNA: TGTGCCAGCAGTTTGGATGGGGGCGAGACCCAGTACTTC
size: -; V: TRBV6-5; length: 13; D: TRBD2; J: TRBJ2-7; CDR3: CASSSPGGYEQYF; DNA: TGTGCCAGCAGTTCTCCGGGGGGCTACGAGCAGTACTTC
size: -; V: TRBV29-1; length: 12; D: TRBD1; J: TRBJ2-7; CDR3: CSVGQGAYEQYF; DNA: TGCAGCGTCGGACAGGGGGCTTACGAGCAGTACTTC
size: few; V: TRBV10-3; length: 13; D: TRBD1; J: TRBJ1-1; CDR3: CATQGQLNTEAFF; DNA: TGTGCCACCCAGGGACAGCTTAACACTGAAGCTTTCTTT
size: -; V: TRBV30; length: 13; D: TRBD1; J: TRBJ1-4; CDR3: CAYPGQGGEKLFF; DNA: TGTGCCTATCCGGGACAGGGTGGTGAAAAACTGTTTTTT
size: -; V: TRBV4-3; length: 17; D: TRBD1; J: TRBJ1-1; CDR3: CATTLRPGQVESTEAFF; DNA: TGCGCCACCACCTTGAGGCCCGGACAGGTTGAAAGCACTGAAGCTTTCTTT
size: -; V: TRBV5-1; length: 14; D: -; J: TRBJ2-7; CDR3: CASSYTTQSHEQYF; DNA: TGCGCCAGCAGCTATACAACCCAATCGCACGAGCAGTACTTC
size: -; V: TRBV19; length: 15; D: -; J: TRBJ2-7; CDR3: CASSIHGLLVYEQYF; DNA: TGTGCCAGTAGTATCCATGGCCTTCTCGTCTACGAGCAGTACTTC